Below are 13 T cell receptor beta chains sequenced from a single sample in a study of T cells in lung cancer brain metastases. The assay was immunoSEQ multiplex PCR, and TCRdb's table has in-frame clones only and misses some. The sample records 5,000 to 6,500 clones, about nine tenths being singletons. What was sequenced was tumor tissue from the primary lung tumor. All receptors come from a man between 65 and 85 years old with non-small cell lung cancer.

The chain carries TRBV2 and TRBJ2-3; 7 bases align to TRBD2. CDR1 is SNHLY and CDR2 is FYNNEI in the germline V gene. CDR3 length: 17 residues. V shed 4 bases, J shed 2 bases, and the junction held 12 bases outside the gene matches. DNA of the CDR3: TGTGCCAGCAGTGTCTTCGGAGGGAGGGCCATCACAGATACGCAGTATTTT. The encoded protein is CASSVFGGRAITDTQYF.

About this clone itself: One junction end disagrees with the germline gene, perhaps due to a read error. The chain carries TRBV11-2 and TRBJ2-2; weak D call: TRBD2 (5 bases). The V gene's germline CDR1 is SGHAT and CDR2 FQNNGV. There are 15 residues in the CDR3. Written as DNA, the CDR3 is TGTGCCAACAGCCCCGGGGTTCGCGACACCGGGGAGCTGTTTTTT. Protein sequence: CANSPGVRDTGELFF.

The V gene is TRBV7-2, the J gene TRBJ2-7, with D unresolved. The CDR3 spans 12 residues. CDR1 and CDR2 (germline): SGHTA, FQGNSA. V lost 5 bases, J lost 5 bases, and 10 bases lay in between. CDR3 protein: CASSPRTHEQYF. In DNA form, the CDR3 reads TGTGCCAGCAGCCCCAGGACCCACGAGCAGTACTTC.

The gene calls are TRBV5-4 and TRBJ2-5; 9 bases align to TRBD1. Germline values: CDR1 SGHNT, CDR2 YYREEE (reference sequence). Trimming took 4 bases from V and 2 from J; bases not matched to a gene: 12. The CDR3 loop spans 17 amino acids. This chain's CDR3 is CASSGTGPQRGQETQYF. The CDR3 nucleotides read TGTGCCAGCAGCGGGACAGGGCCTCAAAGGGGTCAAGAGACCCAGTACTTC.

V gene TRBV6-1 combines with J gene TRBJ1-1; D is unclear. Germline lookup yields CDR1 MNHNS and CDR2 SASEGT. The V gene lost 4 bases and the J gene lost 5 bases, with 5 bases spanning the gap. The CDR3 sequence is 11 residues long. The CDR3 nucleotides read TGTGCCAGCAGTGTGGGGACTGAAGCTTTCTTT. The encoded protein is CASSVGTEAFF.

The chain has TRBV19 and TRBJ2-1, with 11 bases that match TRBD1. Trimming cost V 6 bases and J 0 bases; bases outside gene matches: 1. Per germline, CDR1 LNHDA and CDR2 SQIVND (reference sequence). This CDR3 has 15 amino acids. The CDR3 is CASRGTGGSYNEQFF. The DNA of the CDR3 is TGTGCCAGTAGGGGGACAGGGGGCTCCTACAATGAGCAGTTCTTC.

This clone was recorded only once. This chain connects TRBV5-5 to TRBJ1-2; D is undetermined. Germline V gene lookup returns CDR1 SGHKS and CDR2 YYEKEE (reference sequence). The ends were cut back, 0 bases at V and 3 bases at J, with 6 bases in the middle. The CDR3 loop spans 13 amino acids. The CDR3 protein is CASSLGRDYGYTF. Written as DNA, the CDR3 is TGTGCCAGCAGCTTGGGGAGGGACTATGGCTACACCTTC.

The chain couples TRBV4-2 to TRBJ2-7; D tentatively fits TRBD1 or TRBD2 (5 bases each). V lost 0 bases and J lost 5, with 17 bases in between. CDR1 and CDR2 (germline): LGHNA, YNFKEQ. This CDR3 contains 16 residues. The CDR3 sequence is CASSQEGWGTGHEQYF. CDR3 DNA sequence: TGTGCCAGCAGCCAAGAAGGGTGGGGAACGGGGCACGAGCAGTACTTC.

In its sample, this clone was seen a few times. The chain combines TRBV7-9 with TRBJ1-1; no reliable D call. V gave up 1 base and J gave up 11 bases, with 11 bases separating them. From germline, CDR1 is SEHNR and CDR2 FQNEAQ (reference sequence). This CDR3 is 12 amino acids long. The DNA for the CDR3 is TGTGCCAGCAGCTTAGGATCCGCATCCGCTTTCTTT. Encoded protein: CASSLGSASAFF.

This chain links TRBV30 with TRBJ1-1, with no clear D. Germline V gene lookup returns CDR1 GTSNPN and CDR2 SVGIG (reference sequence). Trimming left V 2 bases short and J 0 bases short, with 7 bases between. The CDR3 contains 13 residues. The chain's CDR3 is CAWSRKVNTEAFF. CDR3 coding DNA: TGTGCCTGGAGTCGCAAGGTGAACACTGAAGCTTTCTTT.

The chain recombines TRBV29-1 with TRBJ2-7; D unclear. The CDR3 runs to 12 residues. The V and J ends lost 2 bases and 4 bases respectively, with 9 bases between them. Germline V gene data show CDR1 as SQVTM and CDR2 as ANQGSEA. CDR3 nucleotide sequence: TGCAGCGTTGAATTTGTTGGATACGAGCAGTACTTC. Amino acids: CSVEFVGYEQYF.

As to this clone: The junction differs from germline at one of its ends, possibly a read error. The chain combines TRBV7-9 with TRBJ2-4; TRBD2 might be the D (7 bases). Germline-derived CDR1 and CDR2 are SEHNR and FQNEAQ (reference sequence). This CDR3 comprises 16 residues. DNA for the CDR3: TGTGCCAGCAGCATAGGGGGTCGGGGGGCATCAAACATTCAATACTTC. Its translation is CASSIGGRGASNIQYF.

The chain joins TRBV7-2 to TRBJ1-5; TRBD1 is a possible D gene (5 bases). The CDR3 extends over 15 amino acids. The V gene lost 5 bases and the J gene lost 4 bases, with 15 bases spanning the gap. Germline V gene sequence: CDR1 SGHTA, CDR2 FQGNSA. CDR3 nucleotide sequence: TGTGCCAGCAGCGTGACTTCTGGGGGTAATCAGCCCCAGCATTTT. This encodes CASSVTSGGNQPQHF.